This is a list of T cell receptor beta chains from one sample in a study of regulatory T cells in long-lasting Graves disease. TCRdb re-called the multiplex PCR reads with MiXCR, one entry per CDR3 protein. This sample yields 440,000 or so distinct CDR3 sequences, of which less than 20% are seen a single time; approximately 12% belongs to the top ten. The same data also contributed to another study, on T cells in Graves' hyperthyroidism and ophthalmopathy.

Here the sequenced sample was peripheral blood mononuclear cells (PBMCs), taken at new diagnosis, from a patient treated with antithyroid drugs. The receptors originated from a woman aged 25 to 39 with Graves disease. The CDR3 runs from the conserved cysteine through the conserved F or W. D genes are given only for firm matches. Clone size is given for some rows only: seen once, a few or many times, or a class if the clone is expanded.

J gene: TRBJ1-2; D gene: NA; V gene: TRBV19; clone size: NA; CDR3 DNA: TGTGCCAGTAGTATTGCAGGCCCCGGAGGCTACACCTTC; CDR3 protein: CASSIAGPGGYTF
J gene: TRBJ1-3; D gene: NA; V gene: TRBV4-1; clone size: NA; CDR3 DNA: TGCGCCAGCAGCCAATCGCTTCCAACTGGAAACACCATATATTTT; CDR3 protein: CASSQSLPTGNTIYF
J gene: TRBJ2-7; D gene: TRBD1; V gene: TRBV28; clone size: NA; CDR3 DNA: TGTGCCAGCAGTCTCACGGACAGGGATTACGAGCAGTACTTC; CDR3 protein: CASSLTDRDYEQYF
J gene: TRBJ1-1; D gene: TRBD1; V gene: TRBV6-2/TRBV6-3; clone size: many; CDR3 DNA: TGTGCCAGCAGTTACGGACAGGGGAGGAACACTGAAGCTTTCTTT; CDR3 protein: CASSYGQGRNTEAFF
J gene: TRBJ2-1; D gene: NA; V gene: TRBV29-1; clone size: few; CDR3 DNA: TGCAGCGTCGAGCCCCGGCTAGCGAGTAGTAATGAGCAGTTCTTC; CDR3 protein: CSVEPRLASSNEQFF
J gene: TRBJ2-7; D gene: NA; V gene: TRBV19; clone size: many; CDR3 DNA: TGTGCCACCAGGGAAGCGGTCGCTAGCTCCTACGAGCAGTACTTC; CDR3 protein: CATREAVASSYEQYF
J gene: TRBJ1-5; D gene: NA; V gene: TRBV6-1; clone size: few; CDR3 DNA: TGTGCCAGCAGCCCCCCCGGGACCAATCAGCCCCAGCATTTT; CDR3 protein: CASSPPGTNQPQHF
J gene: TRBJ1-2; D gene: TRBD1; V gene: TRBV2; clone size: many; CDR3 DNA: TGTGCCAGCAAAACCCCCGAAGGACAGGGCAACTATGGCTACACCTTC; CDR3 protein: CASKTPEGQGNYGYTF
J gene: TRBJ1-5; D gene: NA; V gene: TRBV28; clone size: NA; CDR3 DNA: TGTGCCAGCACCCGGGATGGGGTTAATCAGCCCCAGCATTTT; CDR3 protein: CASTRDGVNQPQHF
J gene: TRBJ2-7; D gene: NA; V gene: TRBV6-1; clone size: few; CDR3 DNA: TGTGCCAGCAATCGGGGGCGGTATAGCGAGCAGTACTTC; CDR3 protein: CASNRGRYSEQYF
J gene: TRBJ2-3; D gene: TRBD2; V gene: TRBV20-1; clone size: many; CDR3 DNA: TGCAGTGAACTAGCGGGGCGGGCAGATACGCAGTATTTT; CDR3 protein: CSELAGRADTQYF
J gene: TRBJ1-3; D gene: NA; V gene: TRBV7-9; clone size: NA; CDR3 DNA: TGTGCCAGCAGCCCCGCCGGGGCGGGAAACACCATATATTTT; CDR3 protein: CASSPAGAGNTIYF
J gene: TRBJ1-5; D gene: NA; V gene: TRBV6-5; clone size: NA; CDR3 DNA: TGTGCCAGCAGTTACGTCGGGGGTGGAAATCAGCCCCAGCATTTT; CDR3 protein: CASSYVGGGNQPQHF
J gene: TRBJ2-3; D gene: NA; V gene: TRBV27; clone size: many; CDR3 DNA: TGTGCCAGCGGGATAAGCGGGCATAAAGATACGCAGTATTTT; CDR3 protein: CASGISGHKDTQYF
J gene: TRBJ2-5; D gene: NA; V gene: TRBV20-1; clone size: NA; CDR3 DNA: TGCAGTGCTGCGGACCAAGAGACCCAGTACTTC; CDR3 protein: CSAADQETQYF